The next 19 T cell receptor beta chains were all read from a single sample in a study of blood T cell repertoires in COVID-19. The data were produced by immunoSEQ multiplex PCR, yet TCRdb's version contains in-frame clones alone and is incomplete. The sample consists of around 300,000 clones, approximately 81% of them appearing once. The sequencing sample was made of PBMCs or T cells enriched from blood (not recorded which). The receptors stem from a woman between 45 and 65 years old who had recovered from COVID-19.

This clone was detected only a few times. The rearrangement links TRBV30 to TRBJ1-4; D is uncertain. CDR1 GTSNPN and CDR2 SVGIG come from the germline V gene (reference sequence). This CDR3 comprises 14 residues. Trimming cost V 0 bases and J 3 bases, with 8 bases left between them. CDR3 loop: CAWSVGAPNEKLFF. The CDR3 DNA sequence: TGTGCCTGGAGTGTGGGCGCCCCTAATGAAAAACTGTTTTTT.

This clone was found a few times. The rearrangement links TRBV5-7 to TRBJ2-2, with no clear D. TRBV5-7 is flagged as an ORF with uncertain function. The ends were cut back, 7 bases at V and 1 base at J, with 14 bases in the middle. This CDR3 spans 15 amino acids. The CDR3 spells CASGTLSRNTGELFF. CDR3 bases: TGTGCCAGCGGCACCCTCTCTCGGAACACCGGGGAGCTGTTTTTT.

This clone is a singleton in its sample. The genes are TRBV6-1 and TRBJ1-4; D is perhaps TRBD1 (6 bases). With 3 bases removed from V and 6 bases from J, the gap between germline ends came to 8 bases. The CDR3 spans 13 residues. The germline V gene encodes CDR1 MNHNS and CDR2 SASEGT. The CDR3 DNA is TGTGCCAGCAGTGAGCAGGGGTATGAAAAACTGTTTTTT. Translated, it gives CASSEQGYEKLFF.

The table lists this clone with many counts. The same CDR3 also results from other DNA sequences found in this sample. The chain combines TRBV5-1 with TRBJ1-1; D might be TRBD1 (6 bases). CDR1 SGHRS and CDR2 YFSETQ come from the germline V gene. V lost 4 bases and J lost 0, with 7 bases in between. This CDR3 has 13 amino acids. For the CDR3, the DNA is TGCGCCAGCAGCGACAGGATGAACACTGAAGCTTTCTTT. Its protein product is CASSDRMNTEAFF.

A few counts support this clone. The rearrangement joins TRBV19 to TRBJ1-1; 12 bases are shared with TRBD1. Per germline, CDR1 LNHDA and CDR2 SQIVND (reference sequence). The CDR3 is made up of 17 amino acids. Losses at the gene ends were 7 bases for V and 4 bases for J; bases not matched to a gene: 13. The CDR3 here is CASNPAGQGALGTEAFF. CDR3 DNA sequence: TGTGCCAGTAATCCTGCGGGACAGGGGGCGCTGGGCACTGAAGCTTTCTTT.

The chain has TRBV7-4 and TRBJ1-4; 8 positions match TRBD1. The trim removed 3 bases at V and 5 bases at J, leaving 8 bases unmatched. From germline, CDR1 is SGHVT and CDR2 SQSDAQ. The CDR3 runs to 16 residues. In DNA form, the CDR3 reads TGTGCCAGCAGCTTTGGGTTGGACAGGGTAAATGAAAAACTGTTTTTT. It specifies CASSFGLDRVNEKLFF. The entire variable domain, with the rest obtained from reference TRBV7-4 and TRBJ1-4, is as follows: GAGVSQSPRYKVAKRGRDVALRCDSISGHVTLYWYRQTLGQGSEVLTYSQSDAQRDKSGRPSGRFSAERPERSVSTLKIQRTEQGDSAVYLCASSFGLDRVNEKLFFGSGTQLSVL.

The V call is TRBV19, the J call TRBJ1-3; D uncertain. This CDR3 region has 14 residues. Between the trimmed V and J ends, which lost 4 bases and 2 bases, there was a span of 9 bases. Germline assignment: CDR1 LNHDA and CDR2 SQIVND (reference sequence). CDR3 in DNA: TGTGCCAGTAGTACGGAGGTAACTGGAAACACCATATATTTT. Protein: CASSTEVTGNTIYF. The entire variable domain, with the rest obtained from reference TRBV19 and TRBJ1-3, is as follows: DGGITQSPKYLFRKEGQNVTLSCEQNLNHDAMYWYRQDPGQGLRLIYYSQIVNDFQKGDIAEGYSVSREKKESFPLTVTSAQKNPTAFYLCASSTEVTGNTIYFGEGSWLTVV.

This sequence joins TRBV2 and TRBJ1-5; tentative D call: TRBD1 (5 bases). The CDR3 has 14 amino acids. Trimming took off 5 bases at V and 7 bases at J, with 15 bases between the two ends. The V gene's germline CDR1 is SNHLY and CDR2 FYNNEI. The CDR3 DNA reads TGTGCCAGCAGTCCACAGCGTTCAGGGCAGCCCCAGCATTTT. Its translation: CASSPQRSGQPQHF.

V gene TRBV25-1 combines with J gene TRBJ2-5, with D possibly being TRBD1 (6 bases). This CDR3 is built from 15 residues. Per the germline V gene, CDR1 is MGHDK and CDR2 is SYGVNS. V gave up 1 base and J gave up 5 bases, with 14 bases separating them. This CDR3 is CASSESAGVGETQYF. Here the CDR3 DNA reads TGTGCCAGCAGTGAATCGGCAGGGGTTGGTGAGACCCAGTACTTC.

The J gene is TRBJ1-2, the V gene TRBV5-4; 10 bases agree with TRBD1. Losses at the gene ends were 0 bases for V and 7 bases for J; bases not matched to a gene: 3. The CDR3 totals 14 residues. CDR1 SGHNT and CDR2 YYREEE come from the germline V gene (reference sequence). The CDR3 DNA reads TGTGCCAGCAGCTTGGGGGACAGGGGCGCTGGCTACACCTTC. Protein product: CASSLGDRGAGYTF. The complete variable domain, with remaining parts taken from reference TRBV5-4 and TRBJ1-2, reads ETGVTQSPTHLIKTRGQQVTLRCSSQSGHNTVSWYQQALGQGPQFIFQYYREEENGRGNFPPRFSGLQFPNYSSELNVNALELDDSALYLCASSLGDRGAGYTFGSGTRLTVV.

This clone is a singleton in its sample. J is TRBJ2-3 and V is TRBV9; TRBD2 matches at 7 bases. Trimming at V came to 0 bases and at J to 0 bases, leaving 7 bases not matched to a gene. CDR1 and CDR2 (germline): SGDLS, YYNGEE. This CDR3 is 17 amino acids long. CDR3 DNA sequence: TGTGCCAGCAGCGTAGCTGGCAGCGGGGTAAGCACAGATACGCAGTATTTT. Amino acids: CASSVAGSGVSTDTQYF.

The chain recombines TRBV30 with TRBJ2-7, with 9 bases fitting TRBD1. This CDR3 contains 14 residues. From germline, CDR1 is GTSNPN and CDR2 SVGIG (reference sequence). Trimming cost V 4 bases and J 4 bases; bases outside gene matches: 8. CDR3 bases: TGTGCCTGGAACGCCGGGACAGGGTTTTACGAGCAGTACTTC. As protein: CAWNAGTGFYEQYF.

V is TRBV7-9 and J is TRBJ1-1; D unresolved. The CDR3 length is 14 residues. Trimming took 2 bases from V and 0 from J, leaving 7 bases between them. Germline V gene sequence: CDR1 SEHNR, CDR2 FQNEAQ (reference sequence). The CDR3 region is CASSLIAMNTEAFF. CDR3 nucleotides: TGTGCCAGCAGCTTAATTGCGATGAACACTGAAGCTTTCTTT.

The chain is built from TRBV2 and TRBJ1-1; no reliable D call. CDR1 and CDR2 (germline): SNHLY, FYNNEI. The V and J ends lost 6 bases and 1 base respectively, with 9 bases between them. This CDR3 comprises 13 residues. DNA of the CDR3: TGTGCCAGCAGGAGGGAAGGGAACACTGAAGCTTTCTTT. This translates into CASRREGNTEAFF.

The chain is built from TRBV19 and TRBJ1-5, with a possible D match to TRBD1 (5 bases). The V gene's germline CDR1 is LNHDA and CDR2 SQIVND (reference sequence). V lost 7 bases and J lost 11, with 21 bases in between. The CDR3 has 14 residues. CDR3 sequence: CASTGGRQTITQHF. The CDR3 nucleotides read TGTGCCAGTACCGGGGGGAGACAGACCATCACCCAGCATTTT.

The rearrangement links TRBV2 to TRBJ1-1, with 9 bases matching TRBD1. Germline-derived CDR1 and CDR2 are SNHLY and FYNNEI. V lost 5 bases to trimming and J lost 7 bases; unmatched junction nucleotides: 11. This CDR3 is built from 15 residues. The CDR3: CASSFYSGTGYEAFF. In DNA form, the CDR3 reads TGTGCCAGCAGTTTTTATTCCGGGACAGGGTATGAAGCTTTCTTT.

The chain links TRBV30 to TRBJ2-3; 7 bases match TRBD2. The junction had 7 bases not matched to a gene; V was cut back by 2 bases and J by 2 bases. The CDR3 runs to 15 residues. Germline values: CDR1 GTSNPN, CDR2 SVGIG (reference sequence). CDR3 sequence (DNA): TGTGCCTGGAGTAGATCTAGCGGAGTCACAGATACGCAGTATTTT. Translating gives CAWSRSSGVTDTQYF.

This sequence joins TRBV11-2 and TRBJ1-1, with D uncertain. Germline V gene data show CDR1 as SGHAT and CDR2 as FQNNGV. CDR3 size: 14 residues. The V and J ends lost 7 bases and 0 bases respectively, with 12 bases between them. In DNA, the CDR3 is TGTGCCAGCACTCCTGGAGGCATGAACACTGAAGCTTTCTTT. Amino acid sequence: CASTPGGMNTEAFF. Looking up the rest from reference TRBV11-2 and TRBJ1-1 gives the full variable domain: EAGVAQSPRYKIIEKRQSVAFWCNPISGHATLYWYQQILGQGPKLLIQFQNNGVVDDSQLPKDRFSAERLKGVDSTLKIQPAKLEDSAVYLCASTPGGMNTEAFFGQGTRLTVV.

The gene calls are TRBV11-2 and TRBJ2-2, with 10 bases aligning to TRBD2. Germline CDR1 SGHAT, CDR2 FQNNGV. The CDR3 contains 16 residues. V was clipped by 1 base and J by 8 bases; unmatched bases: 7. This CDR3 reads CASSLARSSGSGELFF. The CDR3 DNA sequence: TGTGCCAGCAGCTTAGCGCGGTCTAGCGGGAGTGGGGAGCTGTTTTTT. Combining the CDR3 with reference TRBV11-2 and TRBJ2-2 gives the whole variable domain EAGVAQSPRYKIIEKRQSVAFWCNPISGHATLYWYQQILGQGPKLLIQFQNNGVVDDSQLPKDRFSAERLKGVDSTLKIQPAKLEDSAVYLCASSLARSSGSGELFFGEGSRLTVL.